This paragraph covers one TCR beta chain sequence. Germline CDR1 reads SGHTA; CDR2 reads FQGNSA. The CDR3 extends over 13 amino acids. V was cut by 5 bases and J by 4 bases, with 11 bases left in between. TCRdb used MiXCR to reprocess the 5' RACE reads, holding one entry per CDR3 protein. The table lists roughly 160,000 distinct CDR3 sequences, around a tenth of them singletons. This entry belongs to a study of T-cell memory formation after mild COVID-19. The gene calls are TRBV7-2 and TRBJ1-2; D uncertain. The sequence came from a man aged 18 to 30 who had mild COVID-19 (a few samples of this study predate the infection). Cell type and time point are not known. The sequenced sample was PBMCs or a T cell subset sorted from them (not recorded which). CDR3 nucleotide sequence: TGTGCCAGCAGCCCAGAGGCCGGCTATGGCTACACCTTC. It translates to CASSPEAGYGYTF.